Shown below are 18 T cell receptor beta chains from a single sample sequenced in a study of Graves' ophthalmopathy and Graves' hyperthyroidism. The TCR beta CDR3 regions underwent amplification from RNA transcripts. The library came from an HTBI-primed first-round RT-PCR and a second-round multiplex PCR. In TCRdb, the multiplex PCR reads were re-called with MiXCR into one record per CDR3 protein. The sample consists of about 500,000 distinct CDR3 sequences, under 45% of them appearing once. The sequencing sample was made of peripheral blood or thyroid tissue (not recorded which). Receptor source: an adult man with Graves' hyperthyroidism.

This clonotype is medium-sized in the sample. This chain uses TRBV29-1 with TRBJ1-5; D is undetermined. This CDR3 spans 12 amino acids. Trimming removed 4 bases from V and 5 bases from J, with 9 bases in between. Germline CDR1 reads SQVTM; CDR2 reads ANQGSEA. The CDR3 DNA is TGCAGCGTTGGGTCCAAAGATCAGCCCCAGCATTTT. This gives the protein CSVGSKDQPQHF.

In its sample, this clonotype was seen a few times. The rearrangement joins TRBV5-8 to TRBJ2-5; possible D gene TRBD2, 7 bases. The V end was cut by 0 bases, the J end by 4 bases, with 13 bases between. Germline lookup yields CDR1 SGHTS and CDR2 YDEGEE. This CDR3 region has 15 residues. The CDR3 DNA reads TGTGCCAGCAGCTTGGGGGGGGGGCTGTCAGAGACCCAGTACTTC. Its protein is CASSLGGGLSETQYF. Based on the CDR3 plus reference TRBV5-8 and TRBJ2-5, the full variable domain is EAGVTQSPTHLIKTRGQQATLRCSPISGHTSVYWYQQALGLGLQFLLWYDEGEERNRGNFPPRFSGRQFPNYSSELNVNALELEDSALYLCASSLGGGLSETQYFGPGTRLLVL.

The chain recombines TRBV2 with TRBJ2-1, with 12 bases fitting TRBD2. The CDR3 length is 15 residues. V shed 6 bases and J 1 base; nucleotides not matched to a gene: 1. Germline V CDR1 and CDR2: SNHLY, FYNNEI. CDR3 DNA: TGTGCCAGCAGGACTAGCGGGGGTTCCTACAATGAGCAGTTCTTC. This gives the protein CASRTSGGSYNEQFF.

The CDR3 spells CASSLEQGAVAFF. The CDR3 coding sequence is TGTGCCAGCAGTTTAGAGCAGGGGGCAGTGGCTTTCTTT. The chain links TRBV27 to TRBJ1-1; 8 bases agree with TRBD1. This CDR3 contains 13 residues. Germline V lookup: CDR1 MNHEY, CDR2 SMNVEV (reference sequence). Losses at the gene ends were 2 bases for V and 11 bases for J; bases not matched to a gene: 7.

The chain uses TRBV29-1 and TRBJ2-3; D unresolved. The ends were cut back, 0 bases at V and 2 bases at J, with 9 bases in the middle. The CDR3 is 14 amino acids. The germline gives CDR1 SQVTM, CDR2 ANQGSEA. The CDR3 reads CSVEDPRNTDTQYF. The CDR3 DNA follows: TGCAGCGTTGAAGATCCCCGTAACACAGATACGCAGTATTTT.

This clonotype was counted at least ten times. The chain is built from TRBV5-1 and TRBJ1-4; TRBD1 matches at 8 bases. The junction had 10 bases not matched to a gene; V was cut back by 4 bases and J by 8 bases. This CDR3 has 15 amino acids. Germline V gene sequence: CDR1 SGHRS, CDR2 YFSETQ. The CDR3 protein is CASSPGQGGREKLFF. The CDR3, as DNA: TGCGCCAGCAGCCCCGGACAGGGAGGTAGAGAAAAACTGTTTTTT.

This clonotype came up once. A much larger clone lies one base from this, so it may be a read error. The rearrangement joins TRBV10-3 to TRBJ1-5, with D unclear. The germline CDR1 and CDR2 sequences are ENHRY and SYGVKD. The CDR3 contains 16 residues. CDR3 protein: CASSPREDIRNQPQHF. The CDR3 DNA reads TGTGCCAGCAGTCCAAGGGAAGATATACGCAATCAGCCCCAGCATTTT.

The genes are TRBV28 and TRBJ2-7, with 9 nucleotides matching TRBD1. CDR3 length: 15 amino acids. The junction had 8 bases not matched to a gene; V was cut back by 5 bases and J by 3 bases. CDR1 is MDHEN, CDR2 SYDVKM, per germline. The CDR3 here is CASSKRTGAIYEQYF. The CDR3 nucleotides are TGTGCCAGCAGTAAACGGACAGGGGCGATCTACGAGCAGTACTTC.

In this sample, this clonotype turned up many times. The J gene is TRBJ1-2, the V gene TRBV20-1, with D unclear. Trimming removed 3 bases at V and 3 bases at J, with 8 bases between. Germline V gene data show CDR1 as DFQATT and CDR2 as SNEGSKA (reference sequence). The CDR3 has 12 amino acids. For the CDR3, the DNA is TGCAGTGCTAGTGCAGTGGACTATGGCTACACCTTC. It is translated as CSASAVDYGYTF.

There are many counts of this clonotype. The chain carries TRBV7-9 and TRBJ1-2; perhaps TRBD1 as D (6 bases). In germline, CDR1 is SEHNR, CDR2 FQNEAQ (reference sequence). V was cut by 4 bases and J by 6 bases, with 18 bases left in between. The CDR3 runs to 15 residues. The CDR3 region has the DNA TGTGCCAGCAGCTCACAGGGTAGTTTGAGGAATGGCTACACCTTC. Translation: CASSSQGSLRNGYTF.

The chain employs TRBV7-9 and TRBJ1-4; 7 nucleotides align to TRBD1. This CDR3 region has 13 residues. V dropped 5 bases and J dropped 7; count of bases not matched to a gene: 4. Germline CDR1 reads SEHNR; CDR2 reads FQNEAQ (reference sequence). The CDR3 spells CASSPRDSEKLFF. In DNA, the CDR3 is TGTGCCAGCAGCCCGCGGGACAGTGAAAAACTGTTTTTT.

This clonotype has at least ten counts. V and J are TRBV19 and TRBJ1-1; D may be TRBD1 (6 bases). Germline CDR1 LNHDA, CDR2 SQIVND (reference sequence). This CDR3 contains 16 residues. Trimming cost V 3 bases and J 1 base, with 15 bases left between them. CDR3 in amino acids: CASSMTPRGGNTEAFF. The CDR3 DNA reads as TGTGCCAGTAGTATGACGCCGAGAGGGGGGAACACTGAAGCTTTCTTT.

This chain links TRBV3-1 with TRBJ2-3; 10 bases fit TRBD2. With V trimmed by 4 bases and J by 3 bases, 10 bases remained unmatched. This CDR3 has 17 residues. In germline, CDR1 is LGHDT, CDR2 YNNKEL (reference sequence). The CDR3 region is CASSLGPGLAPTDTQYF. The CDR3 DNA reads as TGTGCCAGCAGCCTCGGACCGGGACTAGCGCCTACAGATACGCAGTATTTT.

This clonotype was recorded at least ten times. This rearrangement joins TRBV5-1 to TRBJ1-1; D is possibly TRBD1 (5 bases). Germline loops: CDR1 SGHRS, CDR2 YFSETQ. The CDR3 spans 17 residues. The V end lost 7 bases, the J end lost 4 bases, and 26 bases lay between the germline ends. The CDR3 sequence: CASVSGGRLWNSTEAFF. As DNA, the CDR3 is TGCGCCAGCGTGAGCGGGGGGAGGCTTTGGAATAGCACTGAAGCTTTCTTT.

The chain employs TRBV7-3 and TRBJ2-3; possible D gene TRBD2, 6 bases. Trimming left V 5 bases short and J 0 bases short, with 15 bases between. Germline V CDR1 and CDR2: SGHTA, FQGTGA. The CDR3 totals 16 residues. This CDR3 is CASSPGGSLSTDTQYF. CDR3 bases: TGTGCCAGCAGCCCCGGAGGGAGTCTGAGCACAGATACGCAGTATTTT.

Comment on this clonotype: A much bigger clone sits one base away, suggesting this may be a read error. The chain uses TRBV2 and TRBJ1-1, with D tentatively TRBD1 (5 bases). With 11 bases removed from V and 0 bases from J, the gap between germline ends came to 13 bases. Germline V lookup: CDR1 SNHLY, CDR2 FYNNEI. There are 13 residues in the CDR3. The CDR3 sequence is CAGGRGVNTEAFF. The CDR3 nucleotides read TGTGCCGGGGGTCGGGGAGTGAACACTGAAGCTTTCTTT.

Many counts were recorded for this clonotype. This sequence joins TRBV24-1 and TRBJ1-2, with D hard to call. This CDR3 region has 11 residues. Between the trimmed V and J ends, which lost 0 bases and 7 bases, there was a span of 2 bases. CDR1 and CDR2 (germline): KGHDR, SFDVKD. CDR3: CATSDLVGYTF. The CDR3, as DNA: TGTGCCACCAGTGATTTGGTTGGCTACACCTTC.

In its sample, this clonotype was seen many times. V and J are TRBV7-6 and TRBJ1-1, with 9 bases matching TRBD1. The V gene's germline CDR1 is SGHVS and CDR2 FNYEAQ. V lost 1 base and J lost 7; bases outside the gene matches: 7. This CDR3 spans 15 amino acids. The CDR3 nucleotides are TGTGCCAGCAGCTTAGAGGGGACAGGGTTCAGTGAAGCTTTCTTT. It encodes CASSLEGTGFSEAFF.